Here is one T cell receptor beta chain with its context. Its antigen is currently not known. The data originate from a study of CXCR3-negative and CXCR3-positive naive CD8 T cells (dated by TCRdb to the late 2010s). For context, the study as a whole: About 135 million TRB reads were obtained in total, roughly 1.5 +/- 0.3 million reads per library. Diversity and physicochemical repertoire analyses covered about a dozen donors pooled from two independent experiments. Naive subsets from 5 or 6 donors and memory cells from 3 donors were included in the TRBV-TRBJ cluster analysis.

The data were produced on a NextSeq 550. The Human TCR Profiling Kit (MiLaboratory) was used to make UMI-labeled 5' RACE TRB cDNA libraries. The full amount of extracted RNA was used for cDNA synthesis, and the full amount of resulting cDNA was used for PCR amplification. Libraries were prepared in parallel using an identical number of PCR cycles. The published analysis was carried out like this. MIGEC and MiXCR extracted about 50,000 +/- 9,200 unique UMI-labeled TRB cDNA molecules per library, requiring at least two reads per UMI. On average, approximately 40,000 +/- 10,000 functional in-frame TRB CDR3 nucleotide clonotypes lacking stop codons were found per library. Diversity metrics, including normalized Shannon-Wiener and Chao1, were computed in VDJtools after downsampling to 5000 UMI-labeled TRB molecules per sample. VDJtools computed clonotype-size-weighted physicochemical properties of the central five CDR3 residues: interaction energy, strength, volume and Kidera factor 4. The reads, reprocessed by TCRdb, yield one row per CDR3 protein sequence and no DNA. None of the V and J calls come from the authors' own analysis; TCRdb made them. This specimen's table enumerates over 50,000 distinct CDR3 sequences. Jointly, the top ten make up 0.55% to 0.8% of the sample.

Each CD8+ T cell subset was flow-sorted in triplicate, with fewer than 350,000 cells per subset placed directly into RLT lysis buffer. To exclude memory contaminants, naive CD8+ T cells were stringently defined as CD45RO-CCR7+CD27+CD95-. Standard density gradient centrifugation was used to isolate peripheral blood mononuclear cells from buffy coats. Naive CXCR3-negative and CXCR3-positive CD8+ T cells were flow-sorted on a FACSAria III. Total RNA was extracted from sorted cells using an RNeasy Mini Kit. The CDR3 measures 18 amino acids from cysteine to phenylalanine. DNA for this receptor is not on file. Reading the germline V gene gives CDR1 SGDLS and CDR2 YYNGEE. Study-wide conclusions, independent of this receptor: Comparably high repertoire diversity was found in both naive subsets, whereas much lower repertoire diversity was found in memory CD8+ T cells. TRB CDR3s from CXCR3-positive naive cells showed higher hydrophobicity (lower Kidera factor 4), lower energy, and higher strength and volume indices than CXCR3-negative naive cells. Naive CXCR3-negative and CXCR3-positive cells from the same donor showed similar TRBV-TRBJ usage, whereas memory cells showed distinct patterns. Because CXCR3 expression was partially decreased after cryopreservation, freshly isolated PBMCs were used for most assays. Because surface CD5, which is linked to self-reactivity in mice, was comparable between the naive subsets, TCR interaction strength was also inferred from TRB CDR3 physicochemical properties.

This clonotype originated in a human donor in good health. Some clones in this sample may be carry-over from other donors' samples. The chain links TRBV9 with TRBJ2-7; the D gene TCRdb calls, TRBD1, cannot be checked with no DNA. What was sequenced was naive CXCR3+ CD8+ T cells from blood. This specimen's cell subset or site label, per the study, means: CD45RO-CCR7+CD27+CD95- naive CD8+ T cells expressing CXCR3 (TNR3+). For the CDR3, the sequence is CASSTNSRGGHGFYEQYF. Extended through the reference TRBV9 and TRBJ2-7 proteins, this CDR3 yields the full variable domain: DSGVTQTPKHLITATGQRVTLRCSPRSGDLSVYWYQQSLDQGLQFLIQYYNGEERAKGNILERFSAQQFPDLHSELNLSSLELGDSALYFCASSTNSRGGHGFYEQYFGPGTRLTVT.